One and the same sample provided the 11 T cell receptor beta chains below, sequenced in a study of Graves' ophthalmopathy and Graves' hyperthyroidism. Amplification of TCR beta CDR3 regions used RNA transcripts. HTBI primers served in a first-round RT-PCR, which a second-round multiplex PCR followed. MiXCR, run by TCRdb on the multiplex PCR reads, gives a single entry per CDR3 protein. Here the sample spans 300,000 to 400,000 distinct CDR3 sequences, under 20% being singletons. The sample comprised peripheral blood. All receptors come from an adult man with Graves' ophthalmopathy.

The table lists this clonotype with many counts. The chain has TRBV29-1 and TRBJ2-2; D might be TRBD1 (5 bases). Per the germline V gene, CDR1 is SQVTM and CDR2 is ANQGSEA. There are 15 residues in the CDR3. V lost 7 bases to trimming and J lost 1 base, with 16 bases between them. The DNA of the CDR3 is TGCAGCGACAGGTGGCGTTACAAGAACACCGGGGAGCTGTTTTTT. It translates to CSDRWRYKNTGELFF.

This clonotype was seen ten or more times. The CDR3, as DNA: TGCAGTGCAACAATCGACAGCCTCATGAACACTGAAGCTTTCTTT. Its translation: CSATIDSLMNTEAFF. The chain uses TRBV20-1 and TRBJ1-1; D is possibly TRBD1 (5 bases). This CDR3 spans 15 amino acids. Germline CDR1 and CDR2: DFQATT and SNEGSKA (reference sequence). Trimming stripped 6 bases from V and 0 bases from J, with 17 bases between.

This clonotype was observed many times. The chain couples TRBV4-3 to TRBJ2-5; D gene uncertain. Trimming removed 0 bases at V and 4 bases at J, with 6 bases between. Germline loops: CDR1 LGHNA, CDR2 YSLEER. The CDR3 covers 13 residues. The CDR3 reads CASSQDRRETQYF. The CDR3 DNA follows: TGCGCCAGCAGCCAAGACCGAAGAGAGACCCAGTACTTC.

This clonotype was recorded many times. The chain joins TRBV9 to TRBJ2-5, with TRBD2 matching 13 bases. CDR3 length: 15 amino acids. CDR1 is SGDLS, CDR2 YYNGEE, per germline. J gave up 5 bases and V 3 bases, and 4 bases lay outside the gene matches. The CDR3 DNA reads TGTGCCAGCAGCGGGACTAGCGGGAGTTGGGAGACCCAGTACTTC. Amino acid sequence: CASSGTSGSWETQYF.

This clonotype was seen at least ten times. The chain joins TRBV2 to TRBJ2-2; D is unresolved. CDR1 SNHLY and CDR2 FYNNEI come from the germline V gene. The CDR3 has 16 residues. Trimming left V 7 bases short and J 6 bases short, with 21 bases between. CDR3 region: CASTRRIAGGAGELFF. The CDR3 DNA follows: TGTGCCAGCACCCGAAGGATAGCTGGTGGGGCCGGGGAGCTGTTTTTT.

This clonotype has at least ten counts. The chain links TRBV5-5 to TRBJ1-2; 7 nucleotides match TRBD1. CDR1 is SGHKS and CDR2 is YYEKEE in the germline V gene (reference sequence). The CDR3 extends over 15 amino acids. The ends lost 4 bases at V and 2 bases at J; junction bases unmatched: 8. The CDR3 DNA sequence: TGTGCCAGCAGCCGTACGGAACAGGGGAACTATGGCTACACCTTC. It codes for CASSRTEQGNYGYTF. Supplemented by reference TRBV5-5 and TRBJ1-2, the full variable domain reads DAGVTQSPTHLIKTRGQQVTLRCSPISGHKSVSWYQQVLGQGPQFIFQYYEKEERGRGNFPDRFSARQFPNYSSELNVNALLLGDSALYLCASSRTEQGNYGYTFGSGTRLTVV.

This clonotype was observed at least ten times. This chain links TRBV20-1 with TRBJ2-2, with TRBD1 as a possible D gene (6 bases). Germline lookup yields CDR1 DFQATT and CDR2 SNEGSKA (reference sequence). The V end was cut by 2 bases, the J end by 0 bases, with 7 bases between. The CDR3 is 14 residues long. CDR3 residues: CSARTGSNTGELFF. The CDR3 DNA sequence: TGCAGTGCTAGAACAGGGTCGAACACCGGGGAGCTGTTTTTT.

Comment on this clonotype: Just one base apart from a much larger clone, this may be a read error. The chain uses TRBV7-2 and TRBJ2-2; D call uncertain. Trimming pared 1 base from V and 6 bases from J, leaving 3 bases between. Per germline, CDR1 SGHTA and CDR2 FQGNSA. CDR3 length: 12 amino acids. CDR3 sequence: CASSLDAGELFF. The CDR3, as DNA: TGTGCCAGCAGCTTAGATGCCGGGGAGCTGTTTTTT.

This clonotype has at least ten counts. The chain is built from TRBV6-2 or TRBV6-3 and TRBJ2-4; a weak D match, TRBD2 (5 bases). The CDR3 covers 15 residues. The V gene lost 2 bases and the J gene lost 5 bases, with 13 bases spanning the gap. The germline gives CDR1 MNHEY, CDR2 SVGEGT. The CDR3 reads CASSYTFGVQNIQYF. As DNA, the CDR3 is TGTGCCAGCAGTTACACCTTCGGGGTCCAAAACATTCAGTACTTC.

V usage is TRBV20-1 and J usage is TRBJ1-5; D not certain. This CDR3 spans 15 amino acids. Germline CDR1 DFQATT, CDR2 SNEGSKA (reference sequence). V lost 6 bases, J lost 6 bases, and 21 bases lay in between. Here the CDR3 DNA reads TGCAGTGCCGCGCGGTCTCTCCCTAAGAGTCAGCCCCAGCATTTT. Residues: CSAARSLPKSQPQHF.

This clonotype appeared many times. The chain is built from TRBV19 and TRBJ1-1; the D is unclear. Trimming cost V 7 bases and J 0 bases, with 15 bases left between them. Per the germline V gene, CDR1 is LNHDA and CDR2 is SQIVND (reference sequence). This CDR3 has 15 residues. CDR3 nucleotides: TGTGCCAGTAAACAAACGGACGGGTTGAACACTGAAGCTTTCTTT. Translation: CASKQTDGLNTEAFF.